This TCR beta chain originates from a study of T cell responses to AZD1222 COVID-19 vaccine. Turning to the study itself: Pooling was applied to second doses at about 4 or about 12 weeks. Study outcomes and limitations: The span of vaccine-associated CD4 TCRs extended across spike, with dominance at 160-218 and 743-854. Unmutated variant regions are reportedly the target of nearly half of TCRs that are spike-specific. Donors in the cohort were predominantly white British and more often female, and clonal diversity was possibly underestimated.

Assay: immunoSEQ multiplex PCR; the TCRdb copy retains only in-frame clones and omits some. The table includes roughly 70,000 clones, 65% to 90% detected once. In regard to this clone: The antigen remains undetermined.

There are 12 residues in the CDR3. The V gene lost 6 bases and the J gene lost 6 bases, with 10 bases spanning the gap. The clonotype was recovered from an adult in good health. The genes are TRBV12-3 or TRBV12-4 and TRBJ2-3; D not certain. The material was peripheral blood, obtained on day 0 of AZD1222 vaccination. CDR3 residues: CASSRTGDTQYF. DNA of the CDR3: TGTGCCAGCAGCCGAACTGGGGATACGCAGTATTTT.